Listed below are T cell receptor beta chains from one sample, sequenced in a study of identical twins. TCRdb itself ran the 5' RACE reads through MiXCR, one entry per CDR3 protein. The sample lists hundreds of thousands of distinct CDR3 sequences, over 5% occurring once. The sample consisted of naive T cells sorted from blood. These TCRs come from a man aged 18 to 29 in good health. CDR3s include the opening cysteine and the closing phenylalanine or tryptophan. A D gene is named only where the DNA matches it firmly. Only part of the rows carry a size: once, few, many, or a class if the clone is expanded.

v_gene: TRBV7-2; d_gene: NA; j_gene: TRBJ1-6; abundance: many; CDR3nt: TGTGCCAGCAGCTTTTCCGATGGTTCACCCCTCCACTTT; CDR3aa: CASSFSDGSPLHF
v_gene: TRBV12-3/TRBV12-4; d_gene: TRBD1; j_gene: TRBJ2-1; abundance: many; CDR3nt: TGTGCCAGCAACATGCTAGGGACAGGGGGCAATGAGCAGTTCTTC; CDR3aa: CASNMLGTGGNEQFF
v_gene: TRBV20-1; d_gene: NA; j_gene: TRBJ2-2; abundance: many; CDR3nt: TGCAGTGCTAGAGTCCTCAACACCGGGGAGCTGTTTTTT; CDR3aa: CSARVLNTGELFF
v_gene: TRBV7-9; d_gene: NA; j_gene: TRBJ1-1; abundance: few; CDR3nt: TGTGCCAGCAGCTTAGTTGGAGTGAGGGGGGGTACTGAAGCTTTCTTT; CDR3aa: CASSLVGVRGGTEAFF
v_gene: TRBV20-1; d_gene: TRBD1; j_gene: TRBJ2-2; abundance: few; CDR3nt: TGCAGTGCTCGGGACAGGCACCCCGGGGAGCTGTTTTTT; CDR3aa: CSARDRHPGELFF
v_gene: TRBV12-3/TRBV12-4; d_gene: TRBD2; j_gene: TRBJ2-3; abundance: NA; CDR3nt: TGTGCCAGCAGATATAGCGGGAGTCCAGATACGCAGTATTTT; CDR3aa: CASRYSGSPDTQYF
v_gene: TRBV6-5; d_gene: NA; j_gene: TRBJ2-7; abundance: many; CDR3nt: TGTGCCAGCAGTTACTCGAGAGAGGGGACCTACGAGCAGTACTTC; CDR3aa: CASSYSREGTYEQYF
v_gene: TRBV7-6; d_gene: NA; j_gene: TRBJ2-3; abundance: few; CDR3nt: TGTGCCAGCAGCTCTACTACAAGGGGGGGTCCCACAGATACGCAGTATTTT; CDR3aa: CASSSTTRGGPTDTQYF
v_gene: TRBV20-1; d_gene: TRBD2; j_gene: TRBJ2-3; abundance: many; CDR3nt: TGCAGTGCTAGCGGGAGGGCCCTCACAGATACGCAGTATTTT; CDR3aa: CSASGRALTDTQYF
v_gene: TRBV20-1; d_gene: TRBD2; j_gene: TRBJ2-3; abundance: many; CDR3nt: TGCAGTGCTTTCCCTAGCGGAAGCACAGATACGCAGTATTTT; CDR3aa: CSAFPSGSTDTQYF
v_gene: TRBV7-2; d_gene: NA; j_gene: TRBJ1-5; abundance: many; CDR3nt: TGTGCCAGCAGCTCGGACAGAATAGGACAGCCCCAGCATTTT; CDR3aa: CASSSDRIGQPQHF
v_gene: TRBV7-3; d_gene: TRBD2; j_gene: TRBJ2-1; abundance: NA; CDR3nt: TGTGCCAGCAGCTTAGGGACTAGCGGGAGGGCCGGGCAGTTCTTC; CDR3aa: CASSLGTSGRAGQFF
v_gene: TRBV5-1; d_gene: NA; j_gene: TRBJ2-5; abundance: many; CDR3nt: TGCGCCAGCAGCGGGGGACTGCGGATCGAAGAGACCCAGTACTTC; CDR3aa: CASSGGLRIEETQYF
v_gene: TRBV3-1; d_gene: NA; j_gene: TRBJ2-1; abundance: NA; CDR3nt: TGTGCCAGCAGCCAAGGGCCGGCGGGTGAGCAGTTCTTC; CDR3aa: CASSQGPAGEQFF
v_gene: TRBV7-2; d_gene: TRBD2; j_gene: TRBJ2-3; abundance: NA; CDR3nt: TGTGCCAGCAGCTTGGATAGCGGGAGGCCTGATACGCAGTATTTT; CDR3aa: CASSLDSGRPDTQYF
v_gene: TRBV25-1; d_gene: TRBD1; j_gene: TRBJ1-1; abundance: NA; CDR3nt: TGTGCCAGCCTCCCACAGGGGGCGCTGGGCACTGAAGCTTTCTTT; CDR3aa: CASLPQGALGTEAFF
v_gene: TRBV27; d_gene: TRBD2; j_gene: TRBJ2-3; abundance: NA; CDR3nt: TGTGCCAGCAGTCTAGGACTAGCGGGAGGGCTTCAGTATTTT; CDR3aa: CASSLGLAGGLQYF
v_gene: TRBV24-1; d_gene: NA; j_gene: TRBJ2-5; abundance: few; CDR3nt: TGTGCCACCAGTGGAGTGGGGGCATGGGAGACCCAGTACTTC; CDR3aa: CATSGVGAWETQYF
v_gene: TRBV12-3/TRBV12-4; d_gene: NA; j_gene: TRBJ2-5; abundance: many; CDR3nt: TGTGCCAGCAGTTCCAGGGGCGGAGGAGAGACCCAGTACTTC; CDR3aa: CASSSRGGGETQYF
v_gene: TRBV29-1; d_gene: TRBD1; j_gene: TRBJ2-1; abundance: few; CDR3nt: TGCAGCGTACCGGGACAGAACCTTCATGAGCAGTTCTTC; CDR3aa: CSVPGQNLHEQFF
v_gene: TRBV7-9; d_gene: TRBD2; j_gene: TRBJ2-5; abundance: few; CDR3nt: TGTGCCAGCACCGTAGCGGGGGCCCAGTACTTC; CDR3aa: CASTVAGAQYF
v_gene: TRBV12-3/TRBV12-4; d_gene: NA; j_gene: TRBJ2-7; abundance: many; CDR3nt: TGTGCCAGCAGTCTCCTTCGGGGCGCTTCCGAGCAGTACTTC; CDR3aa: CASSLLRGASEQYF
v_gene: TRBV20-1; d_gene: NA; j_gene: TRBJ1-6; abundance: many; CDR3nt: TGCAGTGCAAAGGGACCGCCGAGCTCCTATAATTCACCCCTCCACTTT; CDR3aa: CSAKGPPSSYNSPLHF
v_gene: TRBV6-1; d_gene: NA; j_gene: TRBJ2-3; abundance: many; CDR3nt: TGTGCCAGCAGTGGCCCCAGGGGAGATACGCAGTATTTT; CDR3aa: CASSGPRGDTQYF
v_gene: TRBV30; d_gene: NA; j_gene: TRBJ1-2; abundance: few; CDR3nt: TGTGCCTGGAGTCCCTCGGCCACTAACTATGGCTACACCTTC; CDR3aa: CAWSPSATNYGYTF
v_gene: TRBV4-3; d_gene: TRBD2; j_gene: TRBJ2-3; abundance: many; CDR3nt: TGCGCCAGTTCGCTGATGGGACTAGCGGACACAGATACGCAGTATTTT; CDR3aa: CASSLMGLADTDTQYF
v_gene: TRBV20-1; d_gene: NA; j_gene: TRBJ2-1; abundance: many; CDR3nt: TGCAGTGCGGCATCGTTAGGAGCCTATGAGCAGTTCTTC; CDR3aa: CSAASLGAYEQFF